Each of the 31 T cell receptor beta chains below was sequenced from the same sample in a study of cytomegalovirus exposure and HLA in healthy donors listed by TCRdb under 2017. The library came from the immunoSEQ multiplex PCR assay. The multiplex PCR relied on a mix of 60 forward primers for TCR Vbeta segments and 13 reverse primers for TCR Jbeta segments. TCRdb holds this immuneACCESS table with in-frame rearrangements only. Some clones are missing; in checked studies, unresolved V genes explain under half, and the rest has no known cause. The sample table holds fewer than 250,000 clones, of which 77% were seen once. Approximately 2% of the sample rests with the top ten. Sequences were obtained from PBMCs. These receptor sequences come from a woman aged 25 to 45 in good health and CMV-seropositive.

CDR3 protein: CASSVGGTQPQHF. CDR3 in DNA: TGTGCCAGCAGCGTTGGGGGGACTCAGCCCCAGCATTTT. The chain employs TRBV9 and TRBJ1-5; TRBD1 might be the D (5 bases). The CDR3 totals 13 residues. The V gene lost 2 bases and the J gene lost 6 bases, with 9 bases spanning the gap. Germline V CDR1 and CDR2: SGDLS, YYNGEE.

Here the CDR3 DNA reads TGCGCCAGCAGCCAAAACTACTGGGAGCAGTACTTC. Amino acid sequence: CASSQNYWEQYF. The rearrangement joins TRBV4-1 to TRBJ2-5, with TRBD2 as a possible D gene (5 bases). Germline assignment: CDR1 MGHRA and CDR2 YSYEKL. CDR3 size: 12 residues. V lost 2 bases to trimming and J lost 11 bases, with 12 bases between them.

This chain joins TRBV7-7 and TRBJ1-5; no clear D gene. The CDR3 runs to 13 residues. Germline V gene sequence: CDR1 SSHAT, CDR2 FNYEAQ (reference sequence). Trimming shortened V by 4 bases and J by 4 bases, and 8 bases separated the two germline ends. The CDR3 spells CASSSDMNQPQHF. The CDR3 DNA reads TGTGCCAGCAGCTCCGACATGAATCAGCCCCAGCATTTT. Looking up the rest from reference TRBV7-7 and TRBJ1-5 gives the full variable domain: GAGVSQSPRYKVTKRGQDVTLRCDPISSHATLYWYQQALGQGPEFLTYFNYEAQPDKSGLPSDRFSAERPEGSISTLTIQRTEQRDSAMYRCASSSDMNQPQHFGDGTRLSIL.

The chain couples TRBV28 to TRBJ1-2, with 8 bases that match TRBD1. Trimming took 8 bases from V and 8 from J; bases not matched to a gene: 19. The CDR3 totals 16 residues. CDR1 MDHEN and CDR2 SYDVKM come from the germline V gene. CDR3 protein: CASFEGQANGPWGYTF. Written as DNA, the CDR3 is TGTGCCAGCTTTGAGGGACAGGCAAACGGACCGTGGGGCTACACCTTC.

The chain carries TRBV7-8 and TRBJ2-5; 7 bases match TRBD1. Germline trimming cut 2 bases from V and 0 bases from J; bases unmatched to any gene: 6. This CDR3 comprises 16 residues. Germline V gene data show CDR1 as SGHVS and CDR2 as FQNEAQ. CDR3 protein: CASSLITGVNQETQYF. For the CDR3, the DNA is TGTGCCAGCAGCTTAATAACAGGGGTTAACCAAGAGACCCAGTACTTC.

V is TRBV7-2 and J is TRBJ1-1, with a tentative D call TRBD1 (5 bases). V lost 1 base, J lost 5 bases, and 11 bases lay in between. The CDR3 has 14 amino acids. Germline V gene data show CDR1 as SGHTA and CDR2 as FQGNSA. The CDR3 here is CASSLEEGRTEAFF. CDR3 DNA: TGTGCCAGCAGCTTAGAGGAGGGGAGGACTGAAGCTTTCTTT.

The chain couples TRBV28 to TRBJ2-1, with 7 bases that match TRBD2. J was trimmed by 5 bases and V by 7 bases; bases with no gene match: 11. The length of the CDR3 is 15 residues. Germline-derived CDR1 and CDR2 are MDHEN and SYDVKM. CDR3: CASTHRGGPHNEQFF. The DNA of the CDR3 is TGTGCCAGCACCCACCGGGGAGGGCCCCACAATGAGCAGTTCTTC.

The CDR3 nucleotides read TGTGCCAGCAGCCCCGGGACAGTTGCGTGGCCCCAGCATTTT. It translates to CASSPGTVAWPQHF. The J gene is TRBJ1-5, the V gene TRBV7-2; 7 nucleotides match TRBD1. Germline trimming cut 5 bases from V and 9 bases from J; bases unmatched to any gene: 10. Germline-derived CDR1 and CDR2 are SGHTA and FQGNSA. The CDR3 has 14 amino acids.

The chain is built from TRBV11-2 and TRBJ2-7; tentative D call: TRBD1 (5 bases). This CDR3 contains 14 residues. V gave up 5 bases and J gave up 6 bases, with 17 bases separating them. Germline CDR1 reads SGHAT; CDR2 reads FQNNGV. CDR3 loop: CASSVQVSLREQYF. DNA of the CDR3: TGTGCCAGCAGCGTACAGGTTAGCCTACGCGAGCAGTACTTC.

This clone has a single count. V is TRBV5-1 and J is TRBJ2-1, with D perhaps matching TRBD2 (6 bases). The CDR3 length is 15 residues. V was shortened by 4 bases and J by 5 bases, with 16 bases between the two germline ends. Germline V gene data show CDR1 as SGHRS and CDR2 as YFSETQ. DNA of the CDR3: TGCGCCAGCAGCCTGGGGCGGGGCAGGGACAATGAGCAGTTCTTC. This codes for CASSLGRGRDNEQFF.

The chain couples TRBV30 to TRBJ1-5; TRBD1 is a possible D gene (5 bases). Per the germline V gene, CDR1 is GTSNPN and CDR2 is SVGIG (reference sequence). Trimming removed 1 base at V and 11 bases at J, with 15 bases between. The CDR3 runs to 13 residues. CDR3 region: CAWSAGGTAAQHF. The CDR3 bases are TGTGCCTGGAGTGCTGGGGGGACTGCAGCCCAGCATTTT.

This chain connects TRBV2 to TRBJ2-5; tentatively, D is TRBD2 (5 bases). CDR1 SNHLY and CDR2 FYNNEI come from the germline V gene. V lost 8 bases to trimming and J lost 4 bases, with 8 bases between them. The CDR3 length is 11 residues. The CDR3 coding sequence is TGTGCCAGCTCACGGGGAGAGACCCAGTACTTC. It is translated as CASSRGETQYF.

The chain employs TRBV30 and TRBJ2-3, with 10 positions matching TRBD2. In germline, CDR1 is GTSNPN, CDR2 SVGIG (reference sequence). The junction had 11 bases not matched to a gene; V was cut back by 3 bases and J by 5 bases. This CDR3 is 16 amino acids long. This CDR3 reads CAWSVGASGGGDTQYF. The DNA of the CDR3 is TGTGCCTGGAGCGTCGGGGCTAGCGGGGGAGGAGATACGCAGTATTTT.

V is TRBV5-1 and J is TRBJ2-1, with TRBD1 matching over 10 bases. Germline lookup yields CDR1 SGHRS and CDR2 YFSETQ. The length of the CDR3 is 15 residues. Unmatched junction bases numbered 4, after V lost 3 bases and J lost 4 bases. The CDR3 here is CASSWGQGQYNEQFF. The CDR3 region has the DNA TGCGCCAGCAGCTGGGGACAGGGGCAATACAATGAGCAGTTCTTC.

This clone has just a few counts. The chain recombines TRBV30 with TRBJ1-5; D is uncertain. The CDR3 consists of 13 residues. V dropped 0 bases and J dropped 3 bases, with 6 bases sitting between them. Germline CDR1 is GTSNPN and CDR2 is SVGIG (reference sequence). DNA of the CDR3: TGTGCCTGGAGTGTACAGCACAATCAGCCCCAGCATTTT. Residues: CAWSVQHNQPQHF.

The chain employs TRBV7-9 and TRBJ1-1; the match to TRBD1 covers 8 bases. V was clipped by 5 bases and J by 7 bases; unmatched bases: 12. Germline V lookup: CDR1 SEHNR, CDR2 FQNEAQ (reference sequence). The CDR3 sequence is 15 residues long. The CDR3 region has the DNA TGTGCCAGCAGCCGGCGGGGGGGGACAGGCTTTGAAGCTTTCTTT. Translation gives CASSRRGGTGFEAFF.

The DNA for the CDR3 is TGTGCCAGCAGCTCGGGACAGCAAGAGACCCAGTACTTC. This encodes CASSSGQQETQYF. J is TRBJ2-5 and V is TRBV7-8, with TRBD1 matching 7 bases. V lost 4 bases and J lost 2; bases outside the gene matches: 1. This CDR3 is built from 13 residues. The germline gives CDR1 SGHVS, CDR2 FQNEAQ.

CDR3 sequence: CAPGGRAKNIQYF. For the CDR3, the DNA is TGTGCCCCAGGGGGGAGGGCCAAAAACATTCAGTACTTC. The rearrangement joins TRBV25-1 to TRBJ2-4; tentatively, D is TRBD1 (7 bases). Germline V gives CDR1 MGHDK, CDR2 SYGVNS. The V gene lost 11 bases and the J gene lost 1 base, with 12 bases spanning the gap. The CDR3 consists of 13 residues.

J is TRBJ1-1 and V is TRBV30, with 8 nucleotides matching TRBD1. Germline CDR1 reads GTSNPN; CDR2 reads SVGIG (reference sequence). The trim removed 4 bases at V and 1 base at J, leaving 5 bases unmatched. CDR3 length: 14 amino acids. The CDR3 is CAWTPGTGNTEAFF. CDR3 DNA: TGTGCCTGGACCCCCGGGACAGGGAACACTGAAGCTTTCTTT.

This clone showed up just a few times. The chain couples TRBV5-1 to TRBJ2-5, with 7 bases fitting TRBD1. The CDR3 consists of 15 residues. Germline loops: CDR1 SGHRS, CDR2 YFSETQ. The V segment lost 4 bases and the J segment 1 base; nucleotides outside the gene matches: 7. The CDR3 reads CASSPSTGPQETQYF. The CDR3, as DNA: TGCGCCAGCAGCCCGTCGACAGGGCCCCAAGAGACCCAGTACTTC.

The V gene is TRBV15, the J gene TRBJ2-1; D not certain. The CDR3 contains 14 residues. From germline, CDR1 is LNHNV and CDR2 YYDKDF (reference sequence). V shed 0 bases and J shed 9 bases, with 12 bases lying between them. CDR3 loop: CATSRDRMNREQFF. CDR3 nucleotide sequence: TGTGCCACCAGCAGAGATAGAATGAACCGTGAGCAGTTCTTC. The whole variable domain, filled in from reference TRBV15 and TRBJ2-1, reads DAMVIQNPRYQVTQFGKPVTLSCSQTLNHNVMYWYQQKSSQAPKLLFHYYDKDFNNEADTPDNFQSRRPNTSFCFLDIRSPGLGDTAMYLCATSRDRMNREQFFGPGTRLTVL.

This chain uses TRBV7-9 with TRBJ1-1, with unresolved D. The CDR3 is 16 amino acids. Trimming took off 5 bases at V and 1 base at J, with 17 bases between the two ends. Germline V gives CDR1 SEHNR, CDR2 FQNEAQ (reference sequence). The CDR3, as DNA: TGTGCCAGCAGCCCCTCCCGTGGCCGGGGGAACACTGAAGCTTTCTTT. Translating it yields CASSPSRGRGNTEAFF.

Worth noting for this clone: Other DNA sequences in the same sample also yield this CDR3. The rearrangement links TRBV30 to TRBJ2-7; 10 positions agree with TRBD1. The J segment lost 1 base and the V segment lost 0 bases, leaving 3 bases of the junction unmatched. CDR3 size: 15 residues. Germline CDR1 and CDR2: GTSNPN and SVGIG (reference sequence). The CDR3 reads CAWSVRDRGSYEQYF. In DNA, the CDR3 is TGTGCCTGGAGTGTCCGGGACAGGGGATCCTACGAGCAGTACTTC.

This clone was seen a handful of times. CDR3 sequence reads: CASTTPGTGGADTQYF. The CDR3 DNA follows: TGTGCCAGCACCACCCCCGGGACAGGGGGTGCAGATACGCAGTATTTT. V is TRBV28 and J is TRBJ2-3; the match to TRBD1 covers 11 bases. The length of the CDR3 is 16 residues. Germline-derived CDR1 and CDR2 are MDHEN and SYDVKM. Germline trimming cut 7 bases from V and 4 bases from J; bases unmatched to any gene: 10.

This clone was observed a handful of times. This chain uses TRBV19 with TRBJ2-7; the match to TRBD2 covers 7 bases. V lost 3 bases, J lost 7 bases, and 12 bases stayed unmatched. CDR1 is LNHDA, CDR2 SQIVND, per germline (reference sequence). The CDR3 runs to 15 residues. As DNA, the CDR3 is TGTGCCAGTAGTATCGGGGGGAGACCGATTCTGGAGCAGTACTTC. It codes for CASSIGGRPILEQYF. The whole variable domain, filled in from reference TRBV19 and TRBJ2-7, reads DGGITQSPKYLFRKEGQNVTLSCEQNLNHDAMYWYRQDPGQGLRLIYYSQIVNDFQKGDIAEGYSVSREKKESFPLTVTSAQKNPTAFYLCASSIGGRPILEQYFGPGTRLTVT.

The chain is built from TRBV15 and TRBJ2-5, with D unclear. CDR1 is LNHNV and CDR2 is YYDKDF in the germline V gene (reference sequence). The CDR3 totals 17 residues. V was clipped by 0 bases and J by 4 bases, with 18 bases between them. The CDR3 loop is CATSRDLSIQQRETQYF. The DNA for the CDR3 is TGTGCCACCAGCAGAGATCTGTCGATCCAACAAAGAGAGACCCAGTACTTC.

In this sample, this clone turned up a few times. The chain uses TRBV2 and TRBJ1-1; D is possibly TRBD1 (5 bases). Trimming pared 0 bases from V and 5 bases from J, leaving 16 bases between. Germline V gives CDR1 SNHLY, CDR2 FYNNEI. There are 16 residues in the CDR3. CDR3 bases: TGTGCCAGCAGTGAAGCGCTAACAGGCTTGGGGACTGAAGCTTTCTTT. Protein product: CASSEALTGLGTEAFF.

The chain recombines TRBV27 with TRBJ1-6; D gene ambiguous. This CDR3 comprises 16 residues. Trimming removed 2 bases at V and 6 bases at J, with 14 bases between. Germline V CDR1 and CDR2: MNHEY, SMNVEV (reference sequence). This CDR3 is CASSLSPPGVNSPLHF. CDR3 DNA sequence: TGTGCCAGCAGTTTAAGCCCGCCGGGAGTTAATTCACCCCTCCACTTT.

The chain employs TRBV4-2 and TRBJ2-7; TRBD2 agrees at 9 bases. With 0 bases clipped from V and 2 bases from J, the junction kept 5 bases outside the gene matches. CDR1 LGHNA and CDR2 YNFKEQ come from the germline V gene. CDR3 size: 16 residues. The CDR3 protein is CASSQEVGGGAYEQYF. The CDR3 DNA is TGTGCCAGCAGCCAAGAGGTAGGCGGGGGGGCCTACGAGCAGTACTTC.

There are a few counts of this clone. The J gene is TRBJ2-7, the V gene TRBV29-1; D possibly corresponds to TRBD2 (5 bases). The V end was cut by 5 bases, the J end by 0 bases, with 8 bases between. The CDR3 spans 12 residues. Germline CDR1 is SQVTM and CDR2 is ANQGSEA. Here the CDR3 DNA reads TGCAGCGTTACCCGGGGCTCCTACGAGCAGTACTTC. It is translated as CSVTRGSYEQYF.

CDR3 region: CASSLRGNDRSQQMWPQHF. The CDR3 DNA sequence: TGTGCCAGCAGCTTAAGGGGGAACGACAGGTCCCAACAAATGTGGCCCCAGCATTTT. The V and J genes are TRBV7-2 and TRBJ1-5, with D perhaps matching TRBD1 (6 bases). The CDR3 consists of 19 residues. Trimming took off 2 bases at V and 9 bases at J, with 29 bases between the two ends. Germline V CDR1 and CDR2: SGHTA, FQGNSA.